A single sample gave rise to the 26 T cell receptor beta chains below, sequenced in a study of blood T cells in healthy people across ages. A J-beta primer mix and a sample-barcoded 5' primer were used in a second PCR of about 7 to 12 cycles. One entry per CDR3 protein, called by TCRdb with MiXCR from the 5' RACE reads. The table records under 800,000 distinct CDR3 sequences, roughly 21% of them present only once. The specimen was blood. All receptors derive from a man between 65 and 85 years old in good health.

The gene calls are TRBV6-5 and TRBJ2-1; 8 bases fit TRBD1. Losses at the gene ends were 6 bases for V and 6 bases for J; bases not matched to a gene: 7. Germline loops: CDR1 MNHEY, CDR2 SVGAGI. The CDR3 consists of 14 residues. CDR3 DNA sequence: TGTGCCAGCAGAGGACAGGGCAATGGCAATGAGCAGTTCTTC. Its protein product is CASRGQGNGNEQFF.

The genes are TRBV7-3 and TRBJ2-2; 7 nucleotides line up with TRBD2. CDR3 length equals 16 residues. The V and J ends lost 4 bases and 0 bases, in that order; junction bases with no gene match: 5. Germline V gene lookup returns CDR1 SGHTA and CDR2 FQGTGA. Written as DNA, the CDR3 is TGTGCCAGCAGCTCAGAAGCGGGGTCGAACACCGGGGAGCTGTTTTTT. Protein product: CASSSEAGSNTGELFF. The variable domain in full, with the rest retrieved from reference TRBV7-3 and TRBJ2-2, is GAGVSQTPSNKVTEKGKYVELRCDPISGHTALYWYRQSLGQGPEFLIYFQGTGAADDSGLPNDRFFAVRPEGSVSTLKIQRTERGDSAVYLCASSSEAGSNTGELFFGEGSRLTVL.

This clonotype was counted between two and nine times. This sequence joins TRBV6-6 and TRBJ2-6; D tentatively reads TRBD1 or TRBD2 (5 bases each). The V end was cut by 7 bases, the J end by 2 bases, with 12 bases between. The germline CDR1 and CDR2 sequences are MNHNY and SVGAGI (reference sequence). The CDR3 totals 15 residues. Written as DNA, the CDR3 is TGTGCCAGCAACCGGGGCTTAGCTGGGGCCAACGTCCTGACTTTC. Translation: CASNRGLAGANVLTF.

This clonotype has only a few counts. The chain uses TRBV4-1 and TRBJ2-5; TRBD2 is a possible D gene (5 bases). In germline, CDR1 is MGHRA, CDR2 YSYEKL. The V gene lost 4 bases and the J gene lost 1 base, with 13 bases spanning the gap. The CDR3 totals 15 residues. CDR3 protein: CASSRHPGVQETQYF. CDR3 bases: TGCGCCAGCAGCCGTCACCCCGGGGTCCAAGAGACCCAGTACTTC.

This chain connects TRBV5-1 to TRBJ2-3; D is perhaps TRBD2 (6 bases). V dropped 7 bases and J dropped 5 bases, with 17 bases sitting between them. This CDR3 region has 14 residues. CDR1 SGHRS and CDR2 YFSETQ come from the germline V gene. DNA for the CDR3: TGCGCCAGCCAGCGGGTAGGAGGACAAGATACGCAGTATTTT. This translates into CASQRVGGQDTQYF.

The chain couples TRBV5-1 to TRBJ1-2, with 10 bases matching TRBD1. Germline V gene lookup returns CDR1 SGHRS and CDR2 YFSETQ. V dropped 4 bases and J dropped 4; count of bases not matched to a gene: 16. This CDR3 has 18 residues. The DNA of the CDR3 is TGCGCCAGCAGCCTTGACGCCCAGGGACAGGGGAGGACCTATGGCTACACCTTC. It translates to CASSLDAQGQGRTYGYTF. The full variable domain, in which reference TRBV5-1 and TRBJ1-2 provide the parts outside the CDR3, is KAGVTQTPRYLIKTRGQQVTLSCSPISGHRSVSWYQQTPGQGLQFLFEYFSETQRNKGNFPGRFSGRQFSNSRSEMNVSTLELGDSALYLCASSLDAQGQGRTYGYTFGSGTRLTVV.

This chain links TRBV11-1 with TRBJ2-7, with D perhaps TRBD2 (6 bases). This CDR3 contains 13 residues. Trimming shortened V by 1 base and J by 4 bases, and 8 bases separated the two germline ends. CDR1 SGHAT and CDR2 FQDESV come from the germline V gene (reference sequence). The CDR3 DNA is TGTGCCAGCAGCTTAGGACGGGAGTACGAGCAGTACTTC. Translation: CASSLGREYEQYF.

This CDR3 is CASSFSTGAYEQYF. DNA for the CDR3: TGTGCCAGCAGTTTTTCGACAGGGGCCTACGAGCAGTACTTC. The chain has TRBV12-3 or TRBV12-4 and TRBJ2-7; 8 positions agree with TRBD1. J gave up 2 bases and V 3 bases, and 3 bases lay outside the gene matches. The CDR3 spans 14 residues.

The rearrangement joins TRBV15 to TRBJ2-3; D is undetermined. The V end was cut by 5 bases, the J end by 2 bases, with 14 bases between. This CDR3 region has 15 residues. Germline V gene lookup returns CDR1 LNHNV and CDR2 YYDKDF (reference sequence). In DNA, the CDR3 is TGTGCCACCAGCCGAAGTTGGGAATCCACAGATACGCAGTATTTT. It encodes CATSRSWESTDTQYF.

The CDR3 bases are TGTGCCAGCAGCTCTAGCGGGGTGAACACCGGGGAGCTGTTTTTT. It specifies CASSSSGVNTGELFF. The chain uses TRBV7-9 and TRBJ2-2; 9 nucleotides agree with TRBD2. From germline, CDR1 is SEHNR and CDR2 FQNEAQ (reference sequence). The junction had 1 base not matched to a gene; V was cut back by 4 bases and J by 1 base. The CDR3 has 15 residues.

V and J are TRBV4-1 and TRBJ2-5; either TRBD1 or TRBD2 may supply D (6 bases each). Judging by the DNA end, TRBJ2-7 fits better; the J call may be wrong. Germline-derived CDR1 and CDR2 are MGHRA and YSYEKL. This CDR3 region has 14 residues. The chain's CDR3 is CASSQDRLVHEQYF. The DNA of the CDR3 is TGCGCCAGCAGCCAGGACAGACTAGTCCACGAGCAGTACTTC.

This clonotype was recorded a few times. One end of the junction does not line up with germline, which may come from a read error. The rearrangement uses TRBV29-1 and TRBJ2-6, with TRBD1 matching over 8 bases. The CDR3 is 13 amino acids. Germline CDR1 is SQVTM and CDR2 is ANQGSEA. In nucleotides, the CDR3 is TGCAGCGTGCAGGGGGCTGGGGCCAACGCCCTGACTTTC. Residues: CSVQGAGANALTF.

This clonotype was detected a few times. The chain has TRBV12-3 or TRBV12-4 and TRBJ1-4; D gene ambiguous. The CDR3 loop spans 14 amino acids. Trimming took off 3 bases at V and 7 bases at J, with 12 bases between the two ends. DNA for the CDR3: TGTGCCAGCAGTTTCCGAGGGTCAGGTGAAAAACTGTTTTTT. This sequence encodes CASSFRGSGEKLFF.

The CDR3 DNA follows: TGTGCCAGCAGTGACGGACGGGGGCAGGGCTATGGCTACACCTTC. Translating it yields CASSDGRGQGYGYTF. The V and J genes are TRBV6-1 and TRBJ1-2; D might be TRBD1 (6 bases). The V gene's germline CDR1 is MNHNS and CDR2 SASEGT. V lost 3 bases, J lost 4 bases, and 15 bases lay in between. The CDR3 runs 15 residues.

The V and J genes are TRBV18 and TRBJ2-5, with D possibly being TRBD2 (5 bases). The J call may not be correct, given that the DNA end is closer to TRBJ2-7. The length of the CDR3 is 13 residues. The germline V gene encodes CDR1 KGHSH and CDR2 LQKENI. The CDR3 spells CASSPGRNHEQYF. The CDR3 nucleotides read TGTGCCAGCTCACCGGGGAGAAACCACGAGCAGTACTTC.

A word on this clonotype: A read error may be the cause here, since a much bigger clone is one base away. The J gene is TRBJ2-5, the V gene TRBV21-1; the listed D gene, TRBD1, was not tested against the DNA. TRBV21-1 is reported as a pseudogene. The CDR3 runs to 14 residues. In DNA form, the CDR3 reads TGTGCCAGCAGCCCCGGGACAGGGGGCTACGAGCAGTGCTTC. Translated, it gives CASSPGTGGYEQCF.

This clonotype was observed many times. The V call is TRBV12-3 or TRBV12-4, the J call TRBJ2-7; 14 nucleotides line up with TRBD2. V gave up 4 bases and J gave up 4 bases; unmatched junction bases: 9. The CDR3 extends over 17 amino acids. The CDR3 nucleotides read TGTGCCAGCAGTTCAGGGACTAGCGGGAGCCCGTTATACGAGCAGTACTTC. Its translation is CASSSGTSGSPLYEQYF.

The chain employs TRBV29-1 and TRBJ1-2; the match to TRBD1 covers 9 bases. J gave up 4 bases and V 1 base, and 1 base lay outside the gene matches. In germline, CDR1 is SQVTM, CDR2 ANQGSEA. This CDR3 comprises 13 residues. The CDR3 sequence: CSVEGTGVYGYTF. The CDR3 DNA reads as TGCAGCGTTGAAGGGACAGGGGTCTATGGCTACACCTTC.

This clonotype was found many times. The rearrangement joins TRBV2 to TRBJ2-1; D is perhaps TRBD2 (6 bases). CDR1 is SNHLY, CDR2 FYNNEI, per germline. This CDR3 is built from 18 residues. V shed 3 bases and J shed 8 bases, with 26 bases lying between them. As DNA, the CDR3 is TGTGCCAGCAGTGATCCTAGTAGCCTCGGGACTTCCGACGATGAGCAGTTCTTC. Its translation: CASSDPSSLGTSDDEQFF. The full variable domain, rest sourced from reference TRBV2 and TRBJ2-1, is EPEVTQTPSHQVTQMGQEVILRCVPISNHLYFYWYRQILGQKVEFLVSFYNNEISEKSEIFDDQFSVERPDGSNFTLKIRSTKLEDSAMYFCASSDPSSLGTSDDEQFFGPGTRLTVL.

The chain uses TRBV9 and TRBJ1-3; D is unresolved. The CDR3 has 14 amino acids. In germline, CDR1 is SGDLS, CDR2 YYNGEE. V dropped 0 bases and J dropped 9 bases, with 13 bases sitting between them. DNA for the CDR3: TGTGCCAGCAGCGTAGGGGCTGAGGAGAGCACCATATATTTT. Residues: CASSVGAEESTIYF.

This clonotype has just a few counts. The CDR3 reads CASVGQATYNEQFF. CDR3 nucleotides: TGTGCCAGCGTGGGGCAGGCGACCTACAATGAGCAGTTCTTC. The rearrangement uses TRBV12-3 or TRBV12-4 and TRBJ2-1; TRBD1 is a possible D gene (5 bases). The CDR3 runs 14 residues. V dropped 8 bases and J dropped 2 bases, with 13 bases sitting between them.

The chain links TRBV12-3 or TRBV12-4 to TRBJ2-1; TRBD2 agrees at 8 bases. V gave up 6 bases and J gave up 3 bases; unmatched junction bases: 10. CDR3 size: 16 residues. DNA of the CDR3: TGTGCCAGCAGGGGACTAGTGGGAGGACGCTACAATGAGCAGTTCTTC. Protein: CASRGLVGGRYNEQFF.

This clonotype has ten or more counts. The chain uses TRBV24-1 and TRBJ2-5; D is unclear. V was clipped by 4 bases and J by 2 bases, with 13 bases between them. Germline CDR1 reads KGHDR; CDR2 reads SFDVKD. The CDR3 is 15 residues long. CDR3 nucleotide sequence: TGTGCCACCAGTGACGAAGCCTCTATTCAAGAGACCCAGTACTTC. This sequence encodes CATSDEASIQETQYF.

This clonotype came up a few times. The chain carries TRBV27 and TRBJ1-6; 7 bases are shared with TRBD1. The J segment lost 9 bases and the V segment lost 3 bases, leaving 5 bases of the junction unmatched. Looked up from germline, CDR1 is MNHEY and CDR2 is SMNVEV (reference sequence). The CDR3 is 14 amino acids. In DNA, the CDR3 is TGTGCCAGCAGTTTTCGACAGGGAGGTTCACCCCTCCACTTT. Translated, it gives CASSFRQGGSPLHF.

The V gene is TRBV2, the J gene TRBJ2-1, with TRBD1 matching 10 bases. Germline CDR1 SNHLY, CDR2 FYNNEI. The CDR3 spans 14 residues. Trimming cost V 7 bases and J 8 bases; bases outside gene matches: 8. This CDR3 reads CASTYYGTGDEQFF. DNA of the CDR3: TGTGCCAGCACTTACTACGGGACAGGGGATGAGCAGTTCTTC.

The V and J genes are TRBV12-3 or TRBV12-4 and TRBJ1-5, with TRBD1 identical over 7 bases. Trimming at V came to 7 bases and at J to 4 bases, leaving 10 bases not matched to a gene. The CDR3 spans 15 residues. CDR3 loop: CASTKDRLPNQPQHF. CDR3 sequence (DNA): TGTGCCAGCACCAAGGACAGGCTTCCGAATCAGCCCCAGCATTTT.